Detailed here is one T cell receptor (beta chain). Use of 60 Vbeta and 13 Jbeta primers characterized the PCR. Repertoires were generated with immunoSEQ multiplex PCR, while TCRdb's copy carries only in-frame clones and drops some. This sample's table reports around 63,000 clones. The sample is drawn from a study of cytomegalovirus exposure and HLA in healthy donors. The germline V gene encodes CDR1 LGHNA and CDR2 YNFKEQ. CDR3 length: 13 amino acids. Trimming left V 1 base short and J 6 bases short, with 9 bases between. The receptor was derived from a woman between 25 and 40 years old in good health and CMV-seronegative. The chain uses TRBV4-2 and TRBJ1-2; D not certain. Sequencing was carried out using PBMCs. CDR3 loop: CASSQGVNDGYTF. For the CDR3, the DNA is TGTGCCAGCAGCCAAGGAGTGAATGATGGCTACACCTTC.